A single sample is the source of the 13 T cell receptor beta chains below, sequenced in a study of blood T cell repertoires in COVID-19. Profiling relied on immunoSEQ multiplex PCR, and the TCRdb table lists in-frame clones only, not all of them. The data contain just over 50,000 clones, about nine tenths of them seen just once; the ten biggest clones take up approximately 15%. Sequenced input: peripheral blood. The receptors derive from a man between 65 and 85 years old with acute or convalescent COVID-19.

The CDR3 coding sequence is TGCAGCGCCCGAGCGGGAGGGCCCGACAATGAGCAGTTCTTC. The encoded protein is CSARAGGPDNEQFF. This chain connects TRBV29-1 to TRBJ2-1; 10 bases are shared with TRBD2. The V segment lost 7 bases and the J segment 5 bases; nucleotides outside the gene matches: 8. Germline lookup yields CDR1 SQVTM and CDR2 ANQGSEA. The CDR3 extends over 14 amino acids.

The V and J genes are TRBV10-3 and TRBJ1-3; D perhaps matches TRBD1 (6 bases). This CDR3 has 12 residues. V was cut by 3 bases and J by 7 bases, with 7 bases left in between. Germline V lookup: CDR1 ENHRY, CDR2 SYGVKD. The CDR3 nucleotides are TGTGCCATCAGTGAAAGGGGGAACACCATATATTTT. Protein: CAISERGNTIYF.

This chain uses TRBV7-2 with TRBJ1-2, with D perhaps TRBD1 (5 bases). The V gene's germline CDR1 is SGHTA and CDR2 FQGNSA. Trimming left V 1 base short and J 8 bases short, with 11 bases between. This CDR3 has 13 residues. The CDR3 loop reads CASSLGQGNGYTF. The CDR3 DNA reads TGTGCCAGCAGCTTAGGGCAGGGAAACGGCTACACCTTC.

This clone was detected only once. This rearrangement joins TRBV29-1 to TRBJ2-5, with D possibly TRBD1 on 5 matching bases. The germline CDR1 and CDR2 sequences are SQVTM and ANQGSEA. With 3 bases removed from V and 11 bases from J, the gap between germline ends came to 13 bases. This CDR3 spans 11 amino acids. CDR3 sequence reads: CSVDEGQPQYF. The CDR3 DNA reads TGCAGCGTTGACGAAGGACAACCTCAGTACTTC.

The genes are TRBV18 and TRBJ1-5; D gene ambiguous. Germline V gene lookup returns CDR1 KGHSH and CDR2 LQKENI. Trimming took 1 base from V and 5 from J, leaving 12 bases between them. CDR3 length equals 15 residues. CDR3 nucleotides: TGTGCCAGCTCACCACTCCAATCTCGGGATCAGCCCCAGCATTTT. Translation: CASSPLQSRDQPQHF.

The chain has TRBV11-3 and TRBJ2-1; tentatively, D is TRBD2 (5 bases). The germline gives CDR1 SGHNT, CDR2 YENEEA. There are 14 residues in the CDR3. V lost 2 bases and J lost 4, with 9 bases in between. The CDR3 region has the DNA TGTGCCAGCAGCTTATCAGCGGATTACAATGAGCAGTTCTTC. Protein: CASSLSADYNEQFF.

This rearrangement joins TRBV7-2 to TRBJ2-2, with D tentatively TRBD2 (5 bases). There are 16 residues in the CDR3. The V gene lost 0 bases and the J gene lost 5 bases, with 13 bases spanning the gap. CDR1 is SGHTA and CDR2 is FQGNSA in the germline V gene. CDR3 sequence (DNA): TGTGCCAGCAGCTTAGCGCGTGGCAGAGGGACCGGGGAGCTGTTTTTT. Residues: CASSLARGRGTGELFF.

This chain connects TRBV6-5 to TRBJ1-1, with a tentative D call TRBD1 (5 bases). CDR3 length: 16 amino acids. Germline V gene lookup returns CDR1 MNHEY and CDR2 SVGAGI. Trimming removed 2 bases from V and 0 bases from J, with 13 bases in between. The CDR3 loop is CASSYGAGRVNTEAFF. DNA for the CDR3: TGTGCCAGCAGTTACGGGGCAGGGAGGGTGAACACTGAAGCTTTCTTT.

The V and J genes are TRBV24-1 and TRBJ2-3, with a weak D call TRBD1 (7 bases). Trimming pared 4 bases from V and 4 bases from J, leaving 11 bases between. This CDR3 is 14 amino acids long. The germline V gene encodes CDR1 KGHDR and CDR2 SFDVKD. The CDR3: CATSEPGGSDTQYF. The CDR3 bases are TGTGCCACCAGTGAGCCAGGGGGGTCAGATACGCAGTATTTT.

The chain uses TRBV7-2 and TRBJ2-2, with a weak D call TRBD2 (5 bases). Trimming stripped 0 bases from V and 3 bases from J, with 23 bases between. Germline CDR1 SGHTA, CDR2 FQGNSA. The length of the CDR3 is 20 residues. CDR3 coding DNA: TGTGCCAGCAGCTTAGCGTTTTTCGGGGTGATCTCGGAGGACACCGGGGAGCTGTTTTTT. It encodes CASSLAFFGVISEDTGELFF.

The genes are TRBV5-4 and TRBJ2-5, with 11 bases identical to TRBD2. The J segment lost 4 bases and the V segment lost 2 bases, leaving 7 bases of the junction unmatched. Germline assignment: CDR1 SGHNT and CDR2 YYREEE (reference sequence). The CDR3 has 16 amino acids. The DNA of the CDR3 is TGTGCCAGCAGCTTTTTAGTAGCGGGAGGGTCAGAGACCCAGTACTTC. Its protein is CASSFLVAGGSETQYF.

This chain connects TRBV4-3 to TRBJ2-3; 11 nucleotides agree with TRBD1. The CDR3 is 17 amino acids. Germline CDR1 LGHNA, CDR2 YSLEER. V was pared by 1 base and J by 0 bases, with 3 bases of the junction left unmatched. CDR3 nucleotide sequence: TGCGCCAGCAGCCAAGGGACAGGGGGCTATAGCACAGATACGCAGTATTTT. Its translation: CASSQGTGGYSTDTQYF.

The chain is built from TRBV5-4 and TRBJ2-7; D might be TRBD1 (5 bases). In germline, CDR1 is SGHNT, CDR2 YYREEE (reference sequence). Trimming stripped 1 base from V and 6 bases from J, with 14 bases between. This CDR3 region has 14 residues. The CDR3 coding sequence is TGTGCCAGCAGCTTGCATGGCAGGGTAAGCGAGCAGTACGTC. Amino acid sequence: CASSLHGRVSEQYV.